Below, one T cell receptor (beta chain) is given with its context. In the original analysis: Estimates of nucleated cell counts were drawn from the amplification of reference gene primers. Here immunoSEQ multiplex PCR was the method, and the copy in TCRdb shows in-frame clones only, minus some. V, J and clone size were drawn from that table, and D and trimming were deduced from the DNA. Of about 350,000 clones in the sample, roughly 90% were seen once. The CDR3 is 14 amino acids. Trimming took off 6 bases at V and 4 bases at J, with 13 bases between the two ends. CDR1 MNHEY and CDR2 SVGAGI come from the germline V gene. Assignments of participants to cohorts depended upon their own reported clinical history. This sample was included in a study of blood T cell repertoires in COVID-19.

The rearrangement joins TRBV6-5 to TRBJ1-5, with D possibly being TRBD1 (5 bases). What was sequenced was PBMCs or T cells enriched from blood (not recorded which). The receptor comes from a woman aged 25 to 39 who had been exposed to COVID-19. The CDR3 sequence is CASRVTRGNQPQHF. The CDR3 region has the DNA TGTGCCAGCAGGGTTACCCGGGGGAATCAGCCCCAGCATTTT.